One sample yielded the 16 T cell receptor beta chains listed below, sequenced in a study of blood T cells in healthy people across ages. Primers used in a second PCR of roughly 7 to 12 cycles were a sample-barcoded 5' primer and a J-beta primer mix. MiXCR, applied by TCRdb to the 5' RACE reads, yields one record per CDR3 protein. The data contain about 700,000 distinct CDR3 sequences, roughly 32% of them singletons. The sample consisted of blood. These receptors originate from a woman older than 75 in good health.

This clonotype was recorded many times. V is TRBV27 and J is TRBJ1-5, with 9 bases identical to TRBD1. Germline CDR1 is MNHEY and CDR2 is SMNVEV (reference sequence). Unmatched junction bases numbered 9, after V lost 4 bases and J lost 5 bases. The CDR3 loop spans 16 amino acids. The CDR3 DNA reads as TGTGCCAGCAGTTCCGGGACAGGGATGGTCGATCAGCCCCAGCATTTT. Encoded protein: CASSSGTGMVDQPQHF.

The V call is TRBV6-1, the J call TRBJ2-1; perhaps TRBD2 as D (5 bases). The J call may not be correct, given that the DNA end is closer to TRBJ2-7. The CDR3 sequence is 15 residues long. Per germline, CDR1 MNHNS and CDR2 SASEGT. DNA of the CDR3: TGTGCCAGCAGTGAGGAGGTTAGCTCCTACAATGAGCAGTACTTC. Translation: CASSEEVSSYNEQYF.

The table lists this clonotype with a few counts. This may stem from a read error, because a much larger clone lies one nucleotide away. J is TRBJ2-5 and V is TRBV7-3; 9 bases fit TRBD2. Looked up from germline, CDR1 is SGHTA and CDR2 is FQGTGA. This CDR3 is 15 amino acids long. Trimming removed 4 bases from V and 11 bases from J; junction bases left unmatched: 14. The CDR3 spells CASSSKRGGAVEQYF. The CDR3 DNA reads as TGTGCCAGCAGCTCGAAACGCGGGGGGGCCGTAGAGCAGTACTTC.

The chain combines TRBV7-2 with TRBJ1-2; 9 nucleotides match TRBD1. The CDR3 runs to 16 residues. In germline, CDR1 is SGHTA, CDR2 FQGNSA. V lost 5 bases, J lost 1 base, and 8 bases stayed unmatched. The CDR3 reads CASSRDREPLNYGYTF. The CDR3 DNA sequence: TGTGCCAGCAGCCGGGACAGGGAACCCCTTAACTATGGCTACACCTTC.

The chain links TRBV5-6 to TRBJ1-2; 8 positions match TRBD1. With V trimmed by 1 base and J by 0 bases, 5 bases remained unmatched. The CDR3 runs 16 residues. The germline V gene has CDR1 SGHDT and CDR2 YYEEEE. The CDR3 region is CASSLTGTGSNYGYTF. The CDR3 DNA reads TGTGCCAGCAGCTTGACCGGGACAGGTTCTAACTATGGCTACACCTTC. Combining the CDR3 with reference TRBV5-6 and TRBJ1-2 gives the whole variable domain DAGVTQSPTHLIKTRGQQVTLRCSPKSGHDTVSWYQQALGQGPQFIFQYYEEEERQRGNFPDRFSGHQFPNYSSELNVNALLLGDSALYLCASSLTGTGSNYGYTFGSGTRLTVV.

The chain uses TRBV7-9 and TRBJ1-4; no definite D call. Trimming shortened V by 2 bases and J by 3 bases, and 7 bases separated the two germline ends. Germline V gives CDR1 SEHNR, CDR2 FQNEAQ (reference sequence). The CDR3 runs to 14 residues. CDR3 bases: TGTGCCAGCAGCTTACAGGTGCCTAATGAAAAACTGTTTTTT. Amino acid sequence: CASSLQVPNEKLFF.

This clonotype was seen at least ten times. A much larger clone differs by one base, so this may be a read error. As DNA, the CDR3 is TGTGCCAGCAGCGCGACTTTCGGAGGGGCAGACGAAAAACGGTTTTTT. Translation: CASSATFGGADEKRFF. This sequence joins TRBV9 and TRBJ1-4; D is perhaps TRBD1 (5 bases). The CDR3 runs 16 residues. Germline V gene lookup returns CDR1 SGDLS and CDR2 YYNGEE.

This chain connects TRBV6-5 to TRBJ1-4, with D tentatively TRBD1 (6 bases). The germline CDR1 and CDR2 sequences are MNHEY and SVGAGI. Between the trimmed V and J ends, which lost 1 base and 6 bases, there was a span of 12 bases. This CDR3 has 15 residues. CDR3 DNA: TGTGCCAGCAGTTACTTGGGGGCCCGGGATGAAAAACTGTTTTTT. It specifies CASSYLGARDEKLFF.

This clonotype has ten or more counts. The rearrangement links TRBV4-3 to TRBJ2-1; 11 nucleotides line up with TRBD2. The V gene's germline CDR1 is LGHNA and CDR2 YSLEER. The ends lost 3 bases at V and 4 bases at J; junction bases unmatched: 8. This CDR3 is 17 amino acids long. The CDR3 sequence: CASSQDPLAGGYNEQFF. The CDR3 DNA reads TGCGCCAGCAGCCAGGACCCTCTAGCGGGGGGTTACAATGAGCAGTTCTTC.

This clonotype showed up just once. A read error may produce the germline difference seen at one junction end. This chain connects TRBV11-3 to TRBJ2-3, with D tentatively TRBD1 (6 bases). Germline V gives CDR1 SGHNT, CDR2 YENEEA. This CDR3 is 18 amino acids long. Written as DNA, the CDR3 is TGTGCCAGTAGCTCACCCTCCCAGACAGGATCGCCGGCAGATACGCAGTATTTT. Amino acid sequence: CASSSPSQTGSPADTQYF.

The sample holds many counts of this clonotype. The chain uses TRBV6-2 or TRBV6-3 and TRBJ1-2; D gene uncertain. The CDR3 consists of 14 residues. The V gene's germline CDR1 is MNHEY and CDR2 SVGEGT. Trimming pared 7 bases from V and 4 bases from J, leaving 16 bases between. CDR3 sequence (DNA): TGTGCCAGCACCGACCCTAGGGATCGCTATGGCTACACCTTC. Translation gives CASTDPRDRYGYTF.

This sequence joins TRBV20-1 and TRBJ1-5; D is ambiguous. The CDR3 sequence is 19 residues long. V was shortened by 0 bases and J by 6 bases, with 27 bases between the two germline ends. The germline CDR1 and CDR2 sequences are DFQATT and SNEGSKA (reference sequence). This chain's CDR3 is CSAREAGSWAWGFVQPQHF. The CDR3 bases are TGCAGTGCTAGAGAGGCCGGGAGCTGGGCGTGGGGTTTTGTTCAGCCCCAGCATTTT.

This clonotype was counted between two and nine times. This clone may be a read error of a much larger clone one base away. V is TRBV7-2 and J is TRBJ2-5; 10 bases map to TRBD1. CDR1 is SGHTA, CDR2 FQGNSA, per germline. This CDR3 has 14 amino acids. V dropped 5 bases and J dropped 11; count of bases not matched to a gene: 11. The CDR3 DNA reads TGTGCCAGCAGCGAGCGGACAGGGGGACGAGAACAGTACTTC. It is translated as CASSERTGGREQYF.

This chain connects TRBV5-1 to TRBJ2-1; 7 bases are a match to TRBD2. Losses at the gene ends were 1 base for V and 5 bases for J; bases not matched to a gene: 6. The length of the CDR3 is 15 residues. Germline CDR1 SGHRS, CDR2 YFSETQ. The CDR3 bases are TGCGCCAGCAGCTTGATTAGCGGGTTCGACAATGAGCAGTTCTTC. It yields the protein CASSLISGFDNEQFF.

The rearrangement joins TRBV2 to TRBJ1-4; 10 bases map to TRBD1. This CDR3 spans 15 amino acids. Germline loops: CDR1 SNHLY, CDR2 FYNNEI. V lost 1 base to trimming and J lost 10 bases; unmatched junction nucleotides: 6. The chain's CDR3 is CASSEEGQGLGKLFF. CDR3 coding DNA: TGTGCCAGCAGTGAAGAGGGACAGGGGCTGGGAAAACTGTTTTTT.

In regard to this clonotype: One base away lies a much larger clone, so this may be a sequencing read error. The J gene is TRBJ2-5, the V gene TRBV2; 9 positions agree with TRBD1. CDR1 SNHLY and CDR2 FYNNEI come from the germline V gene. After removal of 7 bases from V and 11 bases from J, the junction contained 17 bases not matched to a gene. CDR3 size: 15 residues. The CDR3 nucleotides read TGTGCCAGCACCCCCGGGACAGGGTCGGGACATGAGCAGTACTTC. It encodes CASTPGTGSGHEQYF.